This T cell receptor (beta chain) was found in a study of T cell responses to AZD1222 COVID-19 vaccine. General observations from the study: Dominant at 160-218 and 743-854, vaccine-associated CD4 TCRs also spanned spike. Donors were largely white British and mainly female; clonal diversity was possibly underestimated.

In regard to this clone: As yet, its antigen is unknown.

This CDR3 is 12 amino acids long. The V end lost 3 bases, the J end lost 1 base, and 3 bases lay between the germline ends. Germline V CDR1 and CDR2: SGHRS, YFSETQ. The repertoire was sequenced with immunoSEQ multiplex PCR; TCRdb's copy has only in-frame clones and lacks some. The sample has under 150,000 clones; around 90% are singletons. The sequencing here drew on peripheral blood, taken on day 0 of AZD1222 vaccination. This TCR derives from an adult in good health. The chain links TRBV5-1 to TRBJ2-3; D unclear. The CDR3: CASSSGTDTQYF. As DNA, the CDR3 is TGCGCCAGCAGCTCGGGCACAGATACGCAGTATTTT.